This T cell receptor (beta chain) came from a study of cytomegalovirus exposure and HLA in healthy donors. The wider study: Among the roughly 400 genotyped donors, approximately 82% were placed in the Caucasian-associated ancestry cluster. Overall study results and limits: Per a later analysis, HLA-associated TCR beta chains showed more clonal expansion than other, equally common TCR beta chains.

As for the donors, each was a healthy bone marrow donor. PCR amplification relied on 60 Vbeta primers (plus 13 Jbeta primers). TCRdb's copy holds only in-frame clones and misses some; the assay was immunoSEQ multiplex PCR. The sample has around 94,000 clones, around 78% seen once. Points on this clone: Its antigen remains unknown.

V shed 4 bases and J 0 bases; nucleotides not matched to a gene: 0. The CDR3 covers 15 residues. Germline CDR1 is ENHRY and CDR2 is SYGVKD. The genes are TRBV10-3 and TRBJ2-2; 9 bases align to TRBD2. The material sequenced was PBMCs. The origin of this receptor is a middle-aged woman in good health and CMV-seropositive. As DNA, the CDR3 is TGTGCCATCAGTGGACTAGCGGCGAACACCGGGGAGCTGTTTTTT. Its translation: CAISGLAANTGELFF.